This T cell receptor beta chain was obtained from a study of Ad26.COV2.S vaccination and SARS-CoV-2 variants. In the study overall: Trial arm assignment for the donor was COV1001 Ad26.COV2.S.

Between the trimmed V and J ends, which lost 6 bases and 4 bases, there was a span of 12 bases. The CDR3 has 13 amino acids. CDR1 and CDR2 from the germline V gene are MDHEN and SYDVKM. Clones were sequenced by immunoSEQ multiplex PCR, and TCRdb holds only the in-frame ones, with some missing. The table lists about 350,000 clones, 88% of them singletons. Treatment denoted: 15 to 20 received Ad26.COV2.S at low or high dose, single or two shots; several received placebo; per-sample allocation not given. The samples were gathered on day 63 after the first injection of vaccine or placebo. Spike of the Wuhan-strain SARS-CoV-2 was expressed by an Ad26 vector, which formed the vaccine. Comment on this clone: Its antigen is still unknown.

Study-level findings and limits: A substantial breadth of spike-specific CD8+ and CD4+ T cell responses after vaccination has been reported.

The J gene is TRBJ1-1, the V gene TRBV28, with D possibly being TRBD1 (5 bases). The clonotype originates from a person between 18 and 65 years old who received the Ad26.COV2.S COVID-19 vaccine or a placebo. The sequenced sample was peripheral blood, obtained in a trial of Ad26.COV2.S vaccine versus placebo. The CDR3 bases are TGTGCCAGCAGGAATTGGGGGAGCACTGAAGCTTTCTTT. Translating gives CASRNWGSTEAFF.